This TCR beta chain appears in the sequencing data of a study of cytomegalovirus exposure and HLA in healthy donors. Germline trimming cut 4 bases from V and 8 bases from J; bases unmatched to any gene: 8. This CDR3 is built from 15 residues. Germline V gives CDR1 SGHTA, CDR2 FQGNSA. Overall study findings and caveats: In an earlier analysis, productive rearrangement rates for most beta V segments clustered near 87% or 30%. In a later analysis, most CMV-associated TCR beta chains appeared HLA-restricted.

This clone was seen repeatedly, ten times or more. Its antigen remains unidentified. Amplification used 60 Vbeta primers and 13 Jbeta primers. Method: immunoSEQ multiplex PCR; TCRdb's copy keeps in-frame clones and lacks some. The profile covers fewer than 250,000 clones, with 60% to 80% appearing a single time and about 2% taken by the ten largest. The receptor was isolated from a male donor in good health and CMV-seronegative. The rearrangement uses TRBV7-2 and TRBJ1-2; 12 bases map to TRBD1. The sample comprised PBMCs. In DNA form, the CDR3 reads TGTGCCAGCAGCTCACACACTGGGACAGGGGGCGGCTACACCTTC. Protein product: CASSSHTGTGGGYTF.